This T cell receptor beta chain is drawn from a study of blood T cell repertoires in COVID-19. Across the whole study: Material from acute and convalescent COVID-19 was sourced from the United States, Italy and Spain. The analysed material was cDNA or gDNA that came from T cells, B-cell-depleted T cells, or PBMCs.

Germline CDR1 SGDLS, CDR2 YYNGEE. J gave up 3 bases and V 3 bases, and 11 bases lay outside the gene matches. The CDR3 length is 16 residues. As processed by the authors: How many nucleated cells were present was estimated from reference gene primer amplification. TCRdb's table, derived via immunoSEQ multiplex PCR, lists solely in-frame clones and lacks some. V, J and clone size were drawn from that table, and D and trimming were deduced from the DNA. This table has fewer than 350,000 clones, roughly 90% appearing once. The TCR originated in a man aged 18 to 35 with active or convalescent COVID-19. Sequencing was carried out using peripheral blood. The chain links TRBV9 to TRBJ2-7; 8 bases map to TRBD2. The DNA for the CDR3 is TGTGCCAGCAGCGAGGGCCCCAGCGGGGGCCACTACGAGCAGTACTTC. This sequence encodes CASSEGPSGGHYEQYF.